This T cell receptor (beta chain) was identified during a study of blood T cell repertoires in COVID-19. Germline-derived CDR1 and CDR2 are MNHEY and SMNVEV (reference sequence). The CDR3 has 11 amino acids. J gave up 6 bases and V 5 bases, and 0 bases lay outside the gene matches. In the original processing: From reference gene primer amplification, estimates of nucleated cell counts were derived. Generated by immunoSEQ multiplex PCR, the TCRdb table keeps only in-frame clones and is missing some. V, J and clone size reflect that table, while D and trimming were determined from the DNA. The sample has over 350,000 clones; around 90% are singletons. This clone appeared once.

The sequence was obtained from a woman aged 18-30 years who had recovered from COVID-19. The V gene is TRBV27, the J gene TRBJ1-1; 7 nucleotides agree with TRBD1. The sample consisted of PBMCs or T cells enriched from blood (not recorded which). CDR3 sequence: CASSGTAEAFF. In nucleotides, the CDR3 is TGTGCCAGCAGTGGGACAGCTGAAGCTTTCTTT.